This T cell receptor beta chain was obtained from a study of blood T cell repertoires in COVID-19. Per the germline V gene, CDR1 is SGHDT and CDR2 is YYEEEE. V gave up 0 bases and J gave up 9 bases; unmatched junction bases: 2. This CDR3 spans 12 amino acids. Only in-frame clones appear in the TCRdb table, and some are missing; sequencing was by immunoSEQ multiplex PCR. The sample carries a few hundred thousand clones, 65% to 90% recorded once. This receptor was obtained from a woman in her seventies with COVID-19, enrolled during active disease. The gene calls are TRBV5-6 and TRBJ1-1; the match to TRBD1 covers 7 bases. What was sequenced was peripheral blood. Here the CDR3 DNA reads TGTGCCAGCAGCTTGGGAGGGGGCCAAGCTTTCTTT. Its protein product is CASSLGGGQAFF.